What follows are 10 T cell receptor beta chains derived from one specimen sequenced in a study of radiotherapy plus CTLA-4 blockade in lung cancer. TCRdb's copy holds only in-frame clones and misses some; the assay was immunoSEQ multiplex PCR. This table has tens of thousands of clones, around 77% appearing once. The sample in question was peripheral blood, obtained from a patient treated with radiotherapy plus ipilimumab. These receptors originate from a human donor with non-small cell lung cancer who had stable disease on radiotherapy plus ipilimumab.

This rearrangement joins TRBV5-1 to TRBJ2-3, with TRBD1 identical over 7 bases. This CDR3 has 13 amino acids. V shed 4 bases, J shed 6 bases, and the junction held 5 bases outside the gene matches. In germline, CDR1 is SGHRS, CDR2 YFSETQ. The CDR3 here is CASSPGQADTQYF. The CDR3 coding sequence is TGCGCCAGCAGCCCTGGACAGGCCGATACGCAGTATTTT.

CDR3 residues: CASTPWTGRGYYGYTF. In DNA, the CDR3 is TGTGCCAGTACCCCATGGACAGGGCGGGGGTACTATGGCTACACCTTC. The V call is TRBV19, the J call TRBJ1-2; 8 bases match TRBD1. The length of the CDR3 is 16 residues. Per the germline V gene, CDR1 is LNHDA and CDR2 is SQIVND (reference sequence). Unmatched junction bases numbered 13, after V lost 7 bases and J lost 3 bases.

The chain joins TRBV5-5 to TRBJ2-7; D possibly matches TRBD1 or TRBD2 (5 bases each). The CDR3 sequence is 14 residues long. V lost 1 base to trimming and J lost 9 bases, with 17 bases between them. Germline CDR1 SGHKS, CDR2 YYEKEE (reference sequence). In nucleotides, the CDR3 is TGTGCCAGCAGCTTGCCAGGGTCGACGGACTGGCAGTACTTC. Translation gives CASSLPGSTDWQYF.

This chain uses TRBV6-5 with TRBJ2-7; 10 bases fit TRBD1. J gave up 5 bases and V 5 bases, and 3 bases lay outside the gene matches. The CDR3 covers 13 residues. CDR1 is MNHEY, CDR2 SVGAGI, per germline. CDR3 amino acids: CASSGDRGHEQYV. The CDR3, as DNA: TGTGCCAGCAGTGGGGACAGGGGCCACGAGCAGTACGTC.

This clone showed up just once. The chain uses TRBV5-1 and TRBJ1-6, with no clear D. Germline CDR1 is SGHRS and CDR2 is YFSETQ. Trimming took 7 bases from V and 5 from J, leaving 13 bases between them. The CDR3 has 14 amino acids. The CDR3 DNA is TGCGCCAGCTACCGTCCGGAGGATAATTCACCCCTCCACTTT. Translation gives CASYRPEDNSPLHF.

This clone was seen more than once but under ten times. The genes are TRBV18 and TRBJ2-1; 8 bases are a match to TRBD2. CDR3 length: 15 residues. The trim removed 6 bases at V and 0 bases at J, leaving 4 bases unmatched. Germline V CDR1 and CDR2: KGHSH, LQKENI. The CDR3 sequence: CASSPGTSSYNEQFF. The DNA for the CDR3 is TGTGCCAGCTCCCCCGGGACTAGCTCCTACAATGAGCAGTTCTTC.

This clone came up once. V gene TRBV27 combines with J gene TRBJ1-1, with TRBD1 matching over 8 bases. Germline CDR1 is MNHEY and CDR2 is SMNVEV (reference sequence). V trimming: 6 bases; J trimming: 1 base; junction bases outside the gene matches: 22. The CDR3 has 20 amino acids. CDR3 nucleotide sequence: TGTGCCAGCAGGCCAGGGTGGCGGACAGGGTGGGATTTAGGGAACACTGAAGCTTTCTTT. This encodes CASRPGWRTGWDLGNTEAFF.

The chain combines TRBV6-1 with TRBJ1-2, with D uncertain. V shed 7 bases and J shed 2 bases, with 14 bases lying between them. The germline V gene has CDR1 MNHNS and CDR2 SASEGT. The CDR3 has 14 residues. CDR3 loop: CASTRRSLNYGYTF. CDR3 in DNA: TGTGCCAGCACCCGAAGGAGCTTAAACTATGGCTACACCTTC.

This clone was counted between two and nine times. V gene TRBV6-1 combines with J gene TRBJ1-2, with a possible D match to TRBD1 (6 bases). Trimming cost V 5 bases and J 10 bases, with 11 bases left between them. CDR1 and CDR2 (germline): MNHNS, SASEGT. CDR3 length equals 11 residues. In nucleotides, the CDR3 is TGTGCCAGCAGTACAACAGGGTTCTACACCTTC. Amino acids: CASSTTGFYTF.

This chain connects TRBV28 to TRBJ1-6; D might be TRBD1 (5 bases). The CDR3 consists of 14 residues. Trimming took off 8 bases at V and 7 bases at J, with 15 bases between the two ends. Germline lookup yields CDR1 MDHEN and CDR2 SYDVKM. Written as DNA, the CDR3 is TGTGCCAGCTCGACTCAGGGTACCAATTCACCCCTCCACTTT. Protein: CASSTQGTNSPLHF.